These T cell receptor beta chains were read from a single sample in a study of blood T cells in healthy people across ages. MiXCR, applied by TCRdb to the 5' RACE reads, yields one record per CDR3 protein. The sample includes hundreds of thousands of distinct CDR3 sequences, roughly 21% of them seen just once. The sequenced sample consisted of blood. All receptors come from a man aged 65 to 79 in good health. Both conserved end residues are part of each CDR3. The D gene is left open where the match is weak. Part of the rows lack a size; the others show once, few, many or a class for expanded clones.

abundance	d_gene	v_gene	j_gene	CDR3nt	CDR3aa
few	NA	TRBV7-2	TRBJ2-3	TGTGCCAGCAGCTTACCGGGTGGTACAGATACGCAGTATTTT	CASSLPGGTDTQYF
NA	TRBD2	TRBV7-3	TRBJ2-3	TGTGCCAGCAGCAACCCAAATCTAGCGGGAGAGTCAGATACGCAGTATTTT	CASSNPNLAGESDTQYF
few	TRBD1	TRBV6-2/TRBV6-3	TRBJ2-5	TGTGCCAGCAGTCCCTGGGACAGGGCAGGGACCCAGTACTTC	CASSPWDRAGTQYF
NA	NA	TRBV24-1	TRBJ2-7	TGTGCCACCAGTGGCGGGTACGAGCAGTACTTC	CATSGGYEQYF
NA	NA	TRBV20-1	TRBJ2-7	TGCAGTGCTCCGCCAGGTGTTGCCTACGAGCAGTACTTC	CSAPPGVAYEQYF
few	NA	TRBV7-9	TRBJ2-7	TGTGCCAGCAGCTCGCGCGTCAGGGGTCCCAAGCAGTACTTC	CASSSRVRGPKQYF
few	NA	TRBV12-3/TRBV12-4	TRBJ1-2	TGTGCCAGCAGCTCCCAAGTCCTTGGAGGGGTCACCTTC	CASSSQVLGGVTF
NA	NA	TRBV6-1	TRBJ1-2	TGTGCCAGCAGTGAACAGGGGATATACTATGGCTACACCTTC	CASSEQGIYYGYTF
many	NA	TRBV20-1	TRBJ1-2	TGCAGTGCCCCCCGAGGGGGGGCCGGGTATGGCTACACCTTC	CSAPRGGAGYGYTF
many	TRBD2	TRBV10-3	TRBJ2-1	TGTGCCATCAACACTAGCGGGAATGAGCAGTTCTTC	CAINTSGNEQFF
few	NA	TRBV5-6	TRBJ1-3	TGTGCCAGCAGCCCGGTTGCAAGCTCTGGAAACACCATATATTTT	CASSPVASSGNTIYF
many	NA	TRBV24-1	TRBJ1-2	TGTGCCACCAGTGATTTGTTTGGCTACACCTTC	CATSDLFGYTF
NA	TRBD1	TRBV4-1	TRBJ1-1	TGCGCCAGCAGCGTGGACCGGGACAGGGGGCTGGGGACTGAAGCTTTCTTT	CASSVDRDRGLGTEAFF
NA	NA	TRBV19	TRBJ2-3	TGTGCCAGTAGTAAAGCGGCTTCCACAGATACGCAGTATTTT	CASSKAASTDTQYF
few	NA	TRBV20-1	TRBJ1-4	TGCAGTGCTACCCAGGACGGGGGAAAACTGTTTTTT	CSATQDGGKLFF
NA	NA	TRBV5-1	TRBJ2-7	TGCGCCAGCAGCTTGGAATGGGGTCAGGGCCGCGAGCAGTACTTC	CASSLEWGQGREQYF
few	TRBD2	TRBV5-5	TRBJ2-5	TGTGCCAGCAGCTTGTCCGCGGGAGAGGAGACCCAGTACTTC	CASSLSAGEETQYF